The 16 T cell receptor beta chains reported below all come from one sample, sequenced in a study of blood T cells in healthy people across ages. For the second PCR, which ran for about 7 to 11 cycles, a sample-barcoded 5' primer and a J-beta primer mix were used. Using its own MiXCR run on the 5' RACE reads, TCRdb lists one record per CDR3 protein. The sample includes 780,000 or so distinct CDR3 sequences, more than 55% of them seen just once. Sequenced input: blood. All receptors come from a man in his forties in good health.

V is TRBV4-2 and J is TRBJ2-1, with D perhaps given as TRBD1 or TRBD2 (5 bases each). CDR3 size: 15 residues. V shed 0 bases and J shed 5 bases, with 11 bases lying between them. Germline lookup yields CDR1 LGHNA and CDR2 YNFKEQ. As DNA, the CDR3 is TGTGCCAGCAGCCAAGACCCGGGACCCCACAATGAGCAGTTCTTC. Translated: CASSQDPGPHNEQFF.

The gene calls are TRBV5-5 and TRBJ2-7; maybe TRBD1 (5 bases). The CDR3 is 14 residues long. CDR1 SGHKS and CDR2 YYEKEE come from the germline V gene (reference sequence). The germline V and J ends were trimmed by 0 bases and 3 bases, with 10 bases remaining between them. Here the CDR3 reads CASSLVGAHYEQYF. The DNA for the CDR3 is TGTGCCAGCAGCTTGGTTGGGGCCCACTACGAGCAGTACTTC.

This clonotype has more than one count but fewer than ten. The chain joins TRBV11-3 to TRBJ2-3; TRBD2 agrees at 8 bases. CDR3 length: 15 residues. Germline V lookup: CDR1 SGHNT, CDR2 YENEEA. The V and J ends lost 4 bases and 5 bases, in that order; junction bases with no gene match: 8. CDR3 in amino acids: CASSSGVAGKDTQYF. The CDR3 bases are TGTGCCAGCAGCTCGGGGGTAGCGGGAAAAGATACGCAGTATTTT.

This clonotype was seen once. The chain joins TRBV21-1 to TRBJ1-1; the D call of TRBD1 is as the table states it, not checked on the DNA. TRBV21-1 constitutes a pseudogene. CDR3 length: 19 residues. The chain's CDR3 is CASRGEEDRRTRGNTEAFF. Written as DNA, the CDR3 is TGTGCCAGCAGGGGGGAGGAGGACAGGCGGACTAGAGGGAACACTGAAGCTTTCTTT.

CDR3 in amino acids: CASSLNPTGGWTYEQYF. CDR3 nucleotide sequence: TGTGCCAGCAGCCTTAATCCTACAGGGGGGTGGACCTACGAGCAGTACTTC. V and J are TRBV27 and TRBJ2-7, with 8 positions matching TRBD1. In germline, CDR1 is MNHEY, CDR2 SMNVEV (reference sequence). V shed 6 bases, J shed 2 bases, and the junction held 15 bases outside the gene matches. This CDR3 region has 17 residues.

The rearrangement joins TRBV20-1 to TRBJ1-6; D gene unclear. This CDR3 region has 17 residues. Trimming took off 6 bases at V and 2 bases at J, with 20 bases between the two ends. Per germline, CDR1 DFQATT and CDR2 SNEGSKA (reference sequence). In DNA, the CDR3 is TGCAGTGCCTCTTCGAGTGTCCCGACAACCTATAATTCACCCCTCCACTTT. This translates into CSASSSVPTTYNSPLHF.

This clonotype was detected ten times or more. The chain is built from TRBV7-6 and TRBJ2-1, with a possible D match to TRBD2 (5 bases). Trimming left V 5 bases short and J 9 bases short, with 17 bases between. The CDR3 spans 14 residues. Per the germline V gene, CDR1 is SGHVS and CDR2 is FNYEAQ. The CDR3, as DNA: TGTGCCAGCAGCCACCCCGACTACACGGGTGAGCAGTTCTTC. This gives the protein CASSHPDYTGEQFF.

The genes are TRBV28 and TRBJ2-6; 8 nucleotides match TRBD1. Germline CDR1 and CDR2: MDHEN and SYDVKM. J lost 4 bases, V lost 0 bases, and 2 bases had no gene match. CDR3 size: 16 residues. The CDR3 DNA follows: TGTGCCAGCAGTTTATGGACAGGGGCCGGGGCCAACGTCCTGACTTTC. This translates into CASSLWTGAGANVLTF.

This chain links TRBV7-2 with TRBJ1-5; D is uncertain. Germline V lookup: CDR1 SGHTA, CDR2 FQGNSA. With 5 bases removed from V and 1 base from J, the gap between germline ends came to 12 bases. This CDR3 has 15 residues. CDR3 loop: CASSRTPGSNQPQHF. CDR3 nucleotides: TGTGCCAGCAGCCGGACTCCTGGGAGCAATCAGCCCCAGCATTTT.

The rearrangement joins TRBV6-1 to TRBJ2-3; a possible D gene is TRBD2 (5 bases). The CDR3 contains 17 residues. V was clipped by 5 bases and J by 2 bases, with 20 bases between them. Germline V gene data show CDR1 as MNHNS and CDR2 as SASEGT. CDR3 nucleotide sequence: TGTGCCAGCAGTCCCCGGACGTCGGGAATATTCACAGATACGCAGTATTTT. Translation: CASSPRTSGIFTDTQYF.

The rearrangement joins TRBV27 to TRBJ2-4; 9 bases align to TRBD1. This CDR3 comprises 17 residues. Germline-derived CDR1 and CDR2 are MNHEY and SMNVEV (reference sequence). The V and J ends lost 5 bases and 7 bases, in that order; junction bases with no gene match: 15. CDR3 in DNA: TGTGCCAGCAGTATGGGACAGGGCGGCAACCGGGGGAACATTCAGTACTTC. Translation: CASSMGQGGNRGNIQYF.

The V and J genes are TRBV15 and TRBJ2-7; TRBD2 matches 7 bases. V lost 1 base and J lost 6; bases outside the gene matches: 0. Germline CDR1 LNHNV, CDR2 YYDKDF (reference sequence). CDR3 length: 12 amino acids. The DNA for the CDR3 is TGTGCCACCAGCAGAGCGGGGGGCGAGCAGTACTTC. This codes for CATSRAGGEQYF.

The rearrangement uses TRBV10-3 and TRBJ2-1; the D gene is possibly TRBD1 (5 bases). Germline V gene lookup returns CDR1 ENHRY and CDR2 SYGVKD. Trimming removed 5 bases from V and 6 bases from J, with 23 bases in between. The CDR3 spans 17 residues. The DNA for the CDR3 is TGTGCCATCAGTTTGGCCAGGGTACAGAAAAAAATCAATGAGCAGTTCTTC. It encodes CAISLARVQKKINEQFF.

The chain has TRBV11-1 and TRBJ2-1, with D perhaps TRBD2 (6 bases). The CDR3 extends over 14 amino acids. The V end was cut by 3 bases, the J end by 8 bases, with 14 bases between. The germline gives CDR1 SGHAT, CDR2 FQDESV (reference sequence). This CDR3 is CASSLRGLGDEQFF. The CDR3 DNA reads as TGTGCCAGCAGCTTGAGGGGACTCGGGGATGAGCAGTTCTTC.

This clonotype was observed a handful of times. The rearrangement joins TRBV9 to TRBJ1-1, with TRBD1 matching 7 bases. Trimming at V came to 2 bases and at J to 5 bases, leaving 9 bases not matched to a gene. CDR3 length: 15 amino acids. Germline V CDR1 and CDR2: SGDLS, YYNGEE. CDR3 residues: CASSVRAGGQTEAFF. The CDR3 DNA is TGTGCCAGCAGCGTTAGAGCAGGGGGACAGACTGAAGCTTTCTTT.

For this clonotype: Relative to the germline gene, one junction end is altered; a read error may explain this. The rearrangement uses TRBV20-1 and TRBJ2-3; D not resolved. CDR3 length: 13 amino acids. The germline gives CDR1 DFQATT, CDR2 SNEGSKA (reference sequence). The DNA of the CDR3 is TGCGGTGCTAGAGAGACGAGCACAGATACGCAGTATTTT. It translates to CGARETSTDTQYF.